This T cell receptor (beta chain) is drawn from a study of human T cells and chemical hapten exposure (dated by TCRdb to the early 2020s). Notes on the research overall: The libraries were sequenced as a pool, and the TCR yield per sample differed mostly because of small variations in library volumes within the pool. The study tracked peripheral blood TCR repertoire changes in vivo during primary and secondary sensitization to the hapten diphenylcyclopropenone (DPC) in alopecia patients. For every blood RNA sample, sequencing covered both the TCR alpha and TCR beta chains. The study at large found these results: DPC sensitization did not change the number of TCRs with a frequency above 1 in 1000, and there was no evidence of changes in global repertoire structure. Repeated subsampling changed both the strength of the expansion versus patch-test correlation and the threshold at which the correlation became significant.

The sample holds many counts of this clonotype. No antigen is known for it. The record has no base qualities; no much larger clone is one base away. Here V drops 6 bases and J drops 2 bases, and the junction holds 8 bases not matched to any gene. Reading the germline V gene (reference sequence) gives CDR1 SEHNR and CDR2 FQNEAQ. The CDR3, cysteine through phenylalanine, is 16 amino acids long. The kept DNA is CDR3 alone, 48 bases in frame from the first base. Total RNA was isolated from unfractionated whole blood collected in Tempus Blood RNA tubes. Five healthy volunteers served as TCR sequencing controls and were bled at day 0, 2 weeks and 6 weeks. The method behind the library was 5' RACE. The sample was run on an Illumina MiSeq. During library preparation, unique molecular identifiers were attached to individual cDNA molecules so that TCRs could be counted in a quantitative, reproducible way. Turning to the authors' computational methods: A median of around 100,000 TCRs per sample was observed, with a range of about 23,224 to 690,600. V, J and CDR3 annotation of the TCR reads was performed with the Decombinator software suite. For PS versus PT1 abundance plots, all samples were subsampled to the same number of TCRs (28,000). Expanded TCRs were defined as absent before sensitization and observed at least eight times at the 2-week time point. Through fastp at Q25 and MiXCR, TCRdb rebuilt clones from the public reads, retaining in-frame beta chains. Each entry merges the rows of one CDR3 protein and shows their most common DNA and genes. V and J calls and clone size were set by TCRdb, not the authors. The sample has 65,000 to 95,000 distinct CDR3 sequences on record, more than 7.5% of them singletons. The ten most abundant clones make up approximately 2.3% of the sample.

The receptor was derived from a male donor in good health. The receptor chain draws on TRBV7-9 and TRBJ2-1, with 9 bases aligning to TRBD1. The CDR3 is CASRAGTGNTYNEQFF. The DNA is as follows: TGTGCCAGCAGAGCCGGGACAGGGAACACCTACAATGAGCAGTTCTTC.